The present T cell receptor beta chain was sequenced within a study of post-analysis software for immune sequencing data. Study-level background: The study covered relapsing-remitting, secondary progressive and progressive-relapsing courses of multiple sclerosis. Overall study results and limits: F measure showed strong co-clustering of same-batch samples. In patients, about 5 TRBV segments were more frequent than in controls, with TRBV5-6, TRBV5-1 and TRBV20-1 among them. Relative to controls, patients with multiple sclerosis showed significantly lower normalized Chao1 diversity.

Presence of unique molecular identifiers characterized the TCR beta cDNA libraries. TCRdb used MiXCR to reprocess the PCR reads, holding one entry per CDR3 protein. The sample includes hundreds of thousands of distinct CDR3 sequences, under 70% of them seen just once. Of note for this clonotype: Its antigen remains unknown.

Germline V gene sequence: CDR1 SQVTM, CDR2 ANQGSEA. The CDR3 extends over 13 amino acids. Trimming stripped 4 bases from V and 5 bases from J, with 12 bases between. The source is a girl aged 5 to 17 with multiple sclerosis. The rearrangement joins TRBV29-1 to TRBJ2-1; a weak D match, TRBD2 (5 bases). The sample comprised blood. CDR3 sequence reads: CSVGLQRNNEQFF. CDR3 coding DNA: TGCAGCGTTGGGCTACAGCGGAACAATGAGCAGTTCTTC.